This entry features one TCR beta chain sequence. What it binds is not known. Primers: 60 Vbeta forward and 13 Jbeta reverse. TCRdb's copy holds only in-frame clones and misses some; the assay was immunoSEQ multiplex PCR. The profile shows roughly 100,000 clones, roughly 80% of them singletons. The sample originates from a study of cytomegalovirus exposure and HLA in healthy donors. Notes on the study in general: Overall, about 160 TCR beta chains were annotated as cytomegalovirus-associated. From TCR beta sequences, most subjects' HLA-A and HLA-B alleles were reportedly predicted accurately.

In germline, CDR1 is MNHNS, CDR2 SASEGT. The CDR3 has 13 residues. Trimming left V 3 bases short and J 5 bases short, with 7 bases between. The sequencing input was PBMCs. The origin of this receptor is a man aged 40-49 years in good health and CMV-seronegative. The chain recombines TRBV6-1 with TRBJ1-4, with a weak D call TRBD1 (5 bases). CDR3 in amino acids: CASSDRENEKLFF. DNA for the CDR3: TGTGCCAGCAGTGACAGGGAAAATGAAAAACTGTTTTTT.